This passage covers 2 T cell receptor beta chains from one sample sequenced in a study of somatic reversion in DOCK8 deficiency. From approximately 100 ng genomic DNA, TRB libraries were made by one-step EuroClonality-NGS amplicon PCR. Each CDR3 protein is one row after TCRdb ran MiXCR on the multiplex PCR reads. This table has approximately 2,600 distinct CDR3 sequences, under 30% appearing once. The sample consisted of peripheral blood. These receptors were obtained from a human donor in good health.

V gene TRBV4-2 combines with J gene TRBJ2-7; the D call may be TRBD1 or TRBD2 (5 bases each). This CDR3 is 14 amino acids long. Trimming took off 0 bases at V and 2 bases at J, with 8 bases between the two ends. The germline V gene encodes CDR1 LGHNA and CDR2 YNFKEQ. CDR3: CASSQDREPYEQYF. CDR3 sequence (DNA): TGTGCCAGCAGCCAAGACAGGGAGCCCTACGAGCAGTACTTC.

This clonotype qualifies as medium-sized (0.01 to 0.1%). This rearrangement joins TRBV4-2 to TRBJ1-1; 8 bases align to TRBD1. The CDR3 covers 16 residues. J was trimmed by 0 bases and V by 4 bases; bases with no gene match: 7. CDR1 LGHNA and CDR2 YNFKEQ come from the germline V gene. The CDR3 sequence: CASSPRGQTMNTEAFF. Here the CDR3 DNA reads TGTGCCAGCAGCCCCAGGGGGCAAACCATGAACACTGAAGCTTTCTTT.